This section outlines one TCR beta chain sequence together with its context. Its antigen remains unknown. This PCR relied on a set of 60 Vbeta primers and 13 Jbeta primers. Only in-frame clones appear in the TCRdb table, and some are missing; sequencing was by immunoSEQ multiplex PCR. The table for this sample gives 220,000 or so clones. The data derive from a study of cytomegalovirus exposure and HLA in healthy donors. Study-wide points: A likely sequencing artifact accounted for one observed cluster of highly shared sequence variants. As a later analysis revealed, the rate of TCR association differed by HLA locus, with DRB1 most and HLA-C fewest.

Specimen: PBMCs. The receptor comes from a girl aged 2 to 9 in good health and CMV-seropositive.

CDR3 sequence reads: CASKYGGTGELFF. Written as DNA, the CDR3 is TGTGCCAGCAAGTATGGAGGGACCGGGGAGCTGTTTTTT. V usage is TRBV7-9 and J usage is TRBJ1-3, with D possibly matching TRBD2 (6 bases). The DNA matches TRBJ2-2 better at its end, which makes the J call doubtful. Germline values: CDR1 SEHNR, CDR2 FQNEAQ (reference sequence). The CDR3 has 13 residues.